This T cell receptor (beta chain) was sequenced in a study of T cell repertoires in cytomegalovirus infection. This clonotype was counted at least ten times. TCRdb fed the reads into MiXCR, producing one record per CDR3 protein. The data hold approximately 490,000 distinct CDR3 sequences, with about 11% observed a single time. Sequenced: PBMCs. This clonotype was obtained from a human donor in good health (CMV status not recorded). Some clones in this sample may be carry-over from other donors' samples.

The CDR3 region is CASSLVGQASTDTQYF. In nucleotides, the CDR3 is TGCGCCAGCAGCTTGGTAGGACAGGCTAGCACAGATACGCAGTATTTT. The chain uses TRBV5-1 and TRBJ2-3; 7 nucleotides agree with TRBD1. The V segment lost 0 bases and the J segment 0 bases; nucleotides outside the gene matches: 4. Germline CDR1 and CDR2: SGHRS and YFSETQ. The CDR3 is 16 amino acids.